The sequence of this T cell receptor (beta chain) was determined in a study of post-analysis software for immune sequencing data. Study details: Disease courses included relapsing-remitting, secondary progressive and progressive-relapsing multiple sclerosis. Points from the study as a whole: About 5 TRBV segments (TRBV5-6, TRBV5-1 and TRBV20-1 among them) occurred more frequently in patients than in controls.

The TCR beta cDNA libraries carried unique molecular identifiers. Each sample of roughly 0.9 to 10 million input T cells yielded around 500,000 cDNA molecules, so each molecule approximated one T cell. TCRdb reprocessed the PCR reads with MiXCR, giving one entry per CDR3 protein. This sample has 700,000 to 900,000 distinct CDR3 sequences; 46% occur once, and the top ten carry 4.9%. The germline gives CDR1 SGHAT, CDR2 FQNNGV. This CDR3 comprises 15 residues. Trimming stripped 5 bases from V and 5 bases from J, with 18 bases between. To note about this clonotype: Its antigen is still unknown.

The genes are TRBV11-2 and TRBJ1-2, with D perhaps matching TRBD1 (5 bases). This clonotype was sampled from a girl aged 10 to 17 with multiple sclerosis. Input material: blood. CDR3 loop: CASSHVGAGGYGYTF. In nucleotides, the CDR3 is TGTGCCAGCAGCCACGTCGGGGCCGGCGGGTATGGCTACACCTTC. Using reference TRBV11-2 and TRBJ1-2 for the parts outside the CDR3, the full variable domain is EAGVAQSPRYKIIEKRQSVAFWCNPISGHATLYWYQQILGQGPKLLIQFQNNGVVDDSQLPKDRFSAERLKGVDSTLKIQPAKLEDSAVYLCASSHVGAGGYGYTFGSGTRLTVV.